This T cell receptor (beta chain) derives from a study of T cell responses to AZD1222 COVID-19 vaccine. CDR3 length: 15 residues. The germline V gene encodes CDR1 SQVTM and CDR2 ANQGSEA. The ends lost 8 bases at V and 9 bases at J; junction bases unmatched: 17. The protocol was immunoSEQ multiplex PCR, while the TCRdb copy is restricted to in-frame clones and leaves out a portion. The table records about 99,000 clones, about 85% of them present only once. This clone was counted a single time. This sequence was found in an adult in good health. This material consisted of peripheral blood, taken on day 0 of AZD1222 vaccination. The gene calls are TRBV29-1 and TRBJ2-1, with 9 nucleotides matching TRBD2. The CDR3: CSSTGRKRGVPEQFF. For the CDR3, the DNA is TGCAGCTCAACGGGTAGGAAGCGGGGGGTACCTGAGCAGTTCTTC.